A selection of T cell receptor beta chains follows, all from one sample in a study of response to subunit inactivated influenza vaccine. One entry per CDR3 protein results from TCRdb running MiXCR on the RT-PCR reads. The sample records around 480,000 distinct CDR3 sequences, 16% being singletons. The sequenced sample was CD4+ T cells sorted from PBMCs, obtained roughly 24 months after vaccination. Source of these receptors: a man between 50 and 70 years old who received an inactivated influenza vaccine. The conserved cysteine and the conserved F or W are not part of the CDR3 here.

J gene	V gene	CDR3 protein
TRBJ2-7	TRBV6-2/TRBV6-3	ASSYGLLSSYEQY
TRBJ1-1	TRBV18	ASSSGQGTEAF
TRBJ1-1	TRBV20-1	SARQGSLNTEAF
TRBJ2-1	TRBV4-3	ASSQDSGRSSYNEQF
TRBJ1-4	TRBV7-2	ASRRDPGLEEKLF
TRBJ2-2	TRBV6-1	ASRDREITGELF
TRBJ1-2	TRBV10-3	AISPTGSYGYT
TRBJ1-4	TRBV5-1	ASSHRAGDEKLF
TRBJ1-3	TRBV2	ASSEGQATSGNTIY
TRBJ2-2	TRBV12-3/TRBV12-4	ASSFRLAGTGELF
TRBJ2-1	TRBV3-1	ASSQAQRGLYNEQF
TRBJ2-7	TRBV20-1	SARDPASYEQY
TRBJ1-6	TRBV12-3/TRBV12-4	ASSLPTSPLH
TRBJ2-7	TRBV6-5	ATYDRGNEQY
TRBJ1-2	TRBV7-2	ASSLIGGRDYGYT
TRBJ1-2	TRBV20-1	SAREVVNGYT
TRBJ1-1	TRBV10-3	AISEPPWRGTGSTEAF
TRBJ2-1	TRBV7-9	ASSLFSYEQF
TRBJ2-1	TRBV7-2	ASSYDNNHYNEQF
TRBJ2-5	TRBV20-1	SARFHSGETQY
TRBJ2-4	TRBV5-5	ASSLVPGGGIAKNIQY
TRBJ1-4	TRBV4-2	ASSQTGQPTNEKLF
TRBJ2-5	TRBV7-2	ASTPGNQETQY
TRBJ2-4	TRBV4-3	ASSQDPGRGNIQY
TRBJ2-7	TRBV7-6	ASSFGSASGSYEQY
TRBJ2-3	TRBV20-1	SARDLHPAGRDTQY
TRBJ1-6	TRBV7-8	ASSQLSYNSPLH
TRBJ1-1	TRBV12-3/TRBV12-4	ASSLTGFEAF
TRBJ2-2	TRBV2	ASSDGSRDTGELF
TRBJ1-2	TRBV12-3/TRBV12-4	ASSFKLNTPNYGYT
TRBJ1-1	TRBV6-1	ASSTTGGTNTEAF
TRBJ2-2	TRBV27	ASSSITGTGGGANTGELF
TRBJ2-5	TRBV27	ASSARLAGGETQY
TRBJ2-7	TRBV6-2/TRBV6-3	ASSYRANEQY
TRBJ2-2	TRBV18	ASSPQPSNTGELF
TRBJ1-3	TRBV20-1	SASIGVSGNTIY
TRBJ2-2	TRBV29-1	SVESGSTGELF
TRBJ2-1	TRBV3-1	ASSQGAQSGNAGNEQF
TRBJ2-3	TRBV5-1	ASSFVGGGADTQY
TRBJ2-2	TRBV28	ASSFRVGELF
TRBJ1-1	TRBV5-6	ASSLRVRMNTEAF
TRBJ2-5	TRBV12-3/TRBV12-4	ASSLGGEMETQY
TRBJ1-6	TRBV10-2	ASSESVNSPLH